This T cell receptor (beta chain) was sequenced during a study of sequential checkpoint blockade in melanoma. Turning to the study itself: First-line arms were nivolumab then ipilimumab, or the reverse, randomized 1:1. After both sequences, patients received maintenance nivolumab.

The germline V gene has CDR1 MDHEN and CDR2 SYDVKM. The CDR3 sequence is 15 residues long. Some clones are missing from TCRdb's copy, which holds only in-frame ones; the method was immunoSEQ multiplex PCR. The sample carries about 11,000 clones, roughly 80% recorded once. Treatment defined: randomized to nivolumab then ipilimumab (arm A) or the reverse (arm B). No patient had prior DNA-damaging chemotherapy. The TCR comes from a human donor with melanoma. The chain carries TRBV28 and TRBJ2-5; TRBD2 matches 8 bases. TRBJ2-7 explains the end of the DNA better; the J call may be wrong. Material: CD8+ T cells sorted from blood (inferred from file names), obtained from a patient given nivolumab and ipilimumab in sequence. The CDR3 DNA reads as TGTGCCAGCAGGATCGGGACTAGACGTTTTTACGAGCAGTACTTC. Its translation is CASRIGTRRFYEQYF.